These 11 T cell receptor beta chains share one sample of origin, sequenced in a study of blood T cell repertoires in COVID-19. The table came from immunoSEQ multiplex PCR; TCRdb's copy has only in-frame clones and leaves some out. The table has some 73,000 clones, approximately 89% seen once. Sequenced material: peripheral blood. The receptors shown here come from a woman older than 75 with active or convalescent COVID-19.

This clone was seen a single time. The CDR3 region has the DNA TGTGCCAGCAGCTTTACTAGCTTGGGGGAGCAGTACTTC. Translated, it gives CASSFTSLGEQYF. The chain joins TRBV11-3 to TRBJ2-7, with D perhaps TRBD2 (6 bases). V dropped 3 bases and J dropped 7 bases, with 13 bases sitting between them. CDR3 length equals 13 residues. The germline V gene encodes CDR1 SGHNT and CDR2 YENEEA.

This rearrangement joins TRBV7-6 to TRBJ2-1; D perhaps matches TRBD1 (5 bases). In germline, CDR1 is SGHVS, CDR2 FNYEAQ. Trimming left V 6 bases short and J 6 bases short, with 15 bases between. CDR3 length equals 14 residues. CDR3 region: CASSSGLGVNEQFF. The DNA for the CDR3 is TGTGCCAGCAGTTCAGGGTTAGGGGTCAATGAGCAGTTCTTC.

This chain links TRBV9 with TRBJ1-2, with D possibly matching TRBD1 (6 bases). Trimming cost V 6 bases and J 4 bases, with 16 bases left between them. Germline V gives CDR1 SGDLS, CDR2 YYNGEE. The CDR3 has 14 residues. The CDR3 protein is CASTRQDTTYGYTF. The CDR3 DNA sequence: TGTGCCAGCACCCGACAGGACACTACCTATGGCTACACCTTC.

The chain joins TRBV5-1 to TRBJ2-3, with 7 nucleotides matching TRBD2. Looked up from germline, CDR1 is SGHRS and CDR2 is YFSETQ. The ends lost 3 bases at V and 2 bases at J; junction bases unmatched: 9. CDR3 size: 16 residues. The CDR3: CASSWNGLVNTDTQYF. The DNA of the CDR3 is TGCGCCAGCAGCTGGAACGGACTAGTTAACACAGATACGCAGTATTTT.

CDR3 sequence: CASNRGVQHF. The CDR3 coding sequence is TGTGCCTCCAACAGGGGAGTACAGCATTTT. V gene TRBV28 combines with J gene TRBJ1-5; 7 nucleotides align to TRBD1. This CDR3 has 10 residues. V was clipped by 11 bases and J by 13 bases; unmatched bases: 8. CDR1 is MDHEN and CDR2 is SYDVKM in the germline V gene.

The chain carries TRBV9 and TRBJ2-3, with 13 bases identical to TRBD2. In germline, CDR1 is SGDLS, CDR2 YYNGEE. The CDR3 length is 16 residues. J lost 5 bases, V lost 3 bases, and 6 bases had no gene match. The CDR3 spells CASSASTSGGIDTQYF. The CDR3 nucleotides read TGTGCCAGCAGCGCATCGACTAGCGGGGGGATAGATACGCAGTATTTT.

This clone was counted a few times. The J gene is TRBJ1-3, the V gene TRBV28, with TRBD1 matching over 7 bases. Germline V CDR1 and CDR2: MDHEN, SYDVKM. This CDR3 comprises 12 residues. Trimming cost V 11 bases and J 8 bases; bases outside gene matches: 9. The CDR3 reads CASGDSSDTIYF. CDR3 bases: TGTGCCTCCGGGGACAGTTCGGACACCATATATTTT.

The chain combines TRBV11-2 with TRBJ2-7; a weak D match, TRBD2 (5 bases). The CDR3 covers 16 residues. The V gene lost 5 bases and the J gene lost 5 bases, with 22 bases spanning the gap. Germline V gene sequence: CDR1 SGHAT, CDR2 FQNNGV. CDR3: CASSPYRGPTTDEQYF. The CDR3 bases are TGTGCCAGCAGCCCTTACCGAGGGCCGACAACGGACGAGCAGTACTTC.

This chain uses TRBV7-2 with TRBJ2-1; D may be TRBD2 (7 bases). CDR1 is SGHTA and CDR2 is FQGNSA in the germline V gene. V lost 2 bases, J lost 4 bases, and 15 bases lay in between. The CDR3 has 16 amino acids. CDR3 amino acids: CASSLSRGGHYNEQFF. Here the CDR3 DNA reads TGTGCCAGCAGCTTAAGTAGGGGGGGCCATTACAATGAGCAGTTCTTC.

This clone showed up just once. This sequence joins TRBV7-2 and TRBJ2-5, with 8 nucleotides matching TRBD2. With 6 bases clipped from V and 4 bases from J, the junction kept 7 bases outside the gene matches. The CDR3 loop spans 14 amino acids. CDR1 and CDR2 from the germline V gene are SGHTA and FQGNSA. The CDR3 sequence is CASSHLRGGETQYF. DNA of the CDR3: TGTGCCAGCAGTCATCTTCGGGGGGGAGAGACCCAGTACTTC.

The chain employs TRBV3-1 (or the pseudogene TRBV3-2) and TRBJ2-6; the D is unclear. The length of the CDR3 is 15 residues. V was shortened by 4 bases and J by 0 bases, with 7 bases between the two germline ends. Per the germline V gene, CDR1 is LGHDT and CDR2 is YNNKEL (reference sequence). The DNA for the CDR3 is TGTGCCAGCAGCCCTTTTAACTCTGGGGCCAACGTCCTGACTTTC. Protein product: CASSPFNSGANVLTF.